The 9 T cell receptor beta chains reported below all come from one sample, sequenced in a study of control samples from healthy donors and cancer patients. Assay: immunoSEQ multiplex PCR; the TCRdb copy retains only in-frame clones and omits some. This table holds about 170,000 clones, 91% found once. The sample comprised blood. These receptors were obtained from a woman aged 40 to 50 in good health.

V usage is TRBV5-1 and J usage is TRBJ2-3; D might be TRBD1 (5 bases). Germline V gives CDR1 SGHRS, CDR2 YFSETQ. V was shortened by 2 bases and J by 5 bases, with 12 bases between the two germline ends. CDR3 length: 14 residues. This CDR3 reads CASSFLGVGDTQYF. CDR3 in DNA: TGCGCCAGCAGCTTTCTAGGGGTAGGAGATACGCAGTATTTT.

J is TRBJ2-3 and V is TRBV9, with D hard to call. The ends were cut back, 0 bases at V and 7 bases at J, with 3 bases in the middle. Looked up from germline, CDR1 is SGDLS and CDR2 is YYNGEE. The CDR3 runs to 11 residues. CDR3 amino acids: CASSVDNTQYF. The CDR3 DNA reads TGTGCCAGCAGCGTAGATAATACGCAGTATTTT.

The CDR3 DNA reads TGTGCCAGCGAATACGGCGCGAACACTGAAGCTTTCTTT. This codes for CASEYGANTEAFF. The V gene is TRBV5-8, the J gene TRBJ1-1, with unresolved D. CDR3 length: 13 residues. Between the trimmed V and J ends, which lost 7 bases and 1 base, there was a span of 11 bases. Germline lookup yields CDR1 SGHTS and CDR2 YDEGEE.

The rearrangement joins TRBV6-5 to TRBJ1-2, with 10 positions matching TRBD1. Germline trimming cut 6 bases from V and 9 bases from J; bases unmatched to any gene: 10. The CDR3 sequence is 14 residues long. Germline V lookup: CDR1 MNHEY, CDR2 SVGAGI. DNA of the CDR3: TGTGCCAGCAGGATTTCCGGGACAGGGGAGCGCTACACCTTC. Its protein product is CASRISGTGERYTF.

The V call is TRBV6-1, the J call TRBJ1-1, with D tentatively TRBD1 (5 bases). The CDR3 extends over 14 amino acids. The germline CDR1 and CDR2 sequences are MNHNS and SASEGT. V was trimmed by 3 bases and J by 3 bases, leaving 11 bases between them. CDR3 nucleotides: TGTGCCAGCAGTGACCCGGGACGGGACACTGAAGCTTTCTTT. Its protein product is CASSDPGRDTEAFF.

The genes are TRBV6-5 and TRBJ2-2, with D tentatively TRBD2 (6 bases). V dropped 9 bases and J dropped 6 bases, with 20 bases sitting between them. Germline CDR1 reads MNHEY; CDR2 reads SVGAGI. The CDR3 runs to 15 residues. CDR3 sequence reads: CASHLARGVAGELFF. The CDR3 region has the DNA TGTGCCAGTCACCTAGCGAGGGGTGTGGCCGGGGAGCTGTTTTTT.

The rearrangement joins TRBV5-6 to TRBJ1-1; the D gene is possibly TRBD1 (5 bases). This CDR3 is built from 15 residues. Between the trimmed V and J ends, which lost 4 bases and 4 bases, there was a span of 17 bases. The germline V gene encodes CDR1 SGHDT and CDR2 YYEEEE. The chain's CDR3 is CASSPTVGVSTEAFF. The CDR3 nucleotides read TGTGCCAGCAGCCCGACGGTGGGGGTAAGCACTGAAGCTTTCTTT.

CDR3: CASSSGRGLYEQYF. CDR3 DNA: TGTGCCAGCTCATCAGGGAGGGGGCTATACGAGCAGTACTTC. The V call is TRBV18, the J call TRBJ2-7; perhaps D is TRBD1 or TRBD2 (7 bases each). This CDR3 contains 14 residues. The germline V and J ends were trimmed by 5 bases and 4 bases, with 15 bases remaining between them. Germline V gene sequence: CDR1 KGHSH, CDR2 LQKENI. The whole variable domain, remainder taken from reference TRBV18 and TRBJ2-7, is NAGVMQNPRHLVRRRGQEARLRCSPMKGHSHVYWYRQLPEEGLKFMVYLQKENIIDESGMPKERFSAEFPKEGPSILRIQQVVRGDSAAYFCASSSGRGLYEQYFGPGTRLTVT.

This clone was observed once. The rearrangement links TRBV27 to TRBJ2-5; no definite D call. Deletions cut 4 bases from V and 5 bases from J, with 11 bases between. CDR3 size: 13 residues. The V gene's germline CDR1 is MNHEY and CDR2 SMNVEV (reference sequence). In DNA form, the CDR3 reads TGTGCCAGCAGTTCCAATATGGTGGAGACCCAGTACTTC. Protein: CASSSNMVETQYF.